This T cell receptor (beta chain) emerged from a study of cytomegalovirus exposure and HLA in healthy donors. General study findings and limits: A later analysis linked a missense variant in DCLRE1C to the trimming of TCR beta V and J genes. Evidence from a later analysis indicated that most CMV-associated TCR beta chains looked HLA-restricted.

PCR primers comprised 60 Vbeta and 13 Jbeta primers. Assay used: immunoSEQ multiplex PCR; TCRdb lists only in-frame clones, some missing. In the table there are about 99,000 clones, around 77% of which are singletons. CDR3 length: 14 residues. V shed 7 bases and J shed 1 base, with 13 bases lying between them. Germline V gene sequence: CDR1 SEHNR, CDR2 FQNEAQ (reference sequence). Concerning this clone: The target antigen is unknown.

This TCR came from a middle-aged man in good health and CMV-seronegative. J is TRBJ1-1 and V is TRBV7-9; a weak D match, TRBD1 (6 bases). Sequencing was carried out using PBMCs. The CDR3 region is CASIIDRTNTEAFF. The CDR3 bases are TGTGCCAGCATCATCGACAGGACGAACACTGAAGCTTTCTTT.